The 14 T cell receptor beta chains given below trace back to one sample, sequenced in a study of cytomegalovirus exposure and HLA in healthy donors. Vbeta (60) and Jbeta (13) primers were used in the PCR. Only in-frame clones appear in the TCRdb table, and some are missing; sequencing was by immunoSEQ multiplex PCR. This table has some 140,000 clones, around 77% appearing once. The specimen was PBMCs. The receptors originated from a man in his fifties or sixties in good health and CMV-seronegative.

The CDR3: CASSPPGKNIQYF. CDR3 DNA: TGTGCCAGTTCTCCGCCAGGGAAAAACATTCAGTACTTC. The rearrangement links TRBV19 to TRBJ2-4, with D maybe TRBD1 (5 bases). Germline V gives CDR1 LNHDA, CDR2 SQIVND (reference sequence). Trimming shortened V by 8 bases and J by 4 bases, and 12 bases separated the two germline ends. CDR3 length equals 13 residues. Filled out from reference TRBV19 and TRBJ2-4, the complete variable domain reads DGGITQSPKYLFRKEGQNVTLSCEQNLNHDAMYWYRQDPGQGLRLIYYSQIVNDFQKGDIAEGYSVSREKKESFPLTVTSAQKNPTAFYLCASSPPGKNIQYFGAGTRLSVL.

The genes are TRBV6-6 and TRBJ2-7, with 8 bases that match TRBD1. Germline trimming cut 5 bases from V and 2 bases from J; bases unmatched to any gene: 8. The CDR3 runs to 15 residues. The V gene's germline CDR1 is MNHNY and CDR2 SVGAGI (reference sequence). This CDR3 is CASSAAGTGPYEQYF. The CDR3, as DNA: TGTGCCAGCAGTGCAGCCGGGACAGGACCCTACGAGCAGTACTTC.

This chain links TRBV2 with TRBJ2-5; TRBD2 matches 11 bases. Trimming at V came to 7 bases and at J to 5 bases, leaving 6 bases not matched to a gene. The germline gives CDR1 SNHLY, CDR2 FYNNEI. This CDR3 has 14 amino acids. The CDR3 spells CASKLAGVRETQYF. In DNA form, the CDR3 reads TGTGCCAGCAAACTAGCGGGAGTCAGGGAGACCCAGTACTTC.

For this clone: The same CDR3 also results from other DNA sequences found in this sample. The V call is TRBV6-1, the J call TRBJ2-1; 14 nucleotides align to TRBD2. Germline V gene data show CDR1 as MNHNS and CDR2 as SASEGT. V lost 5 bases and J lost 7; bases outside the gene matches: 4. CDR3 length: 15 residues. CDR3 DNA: TGTGCCAGCAGTTCCGGGACTAGCGGGAGTAATGAGCAGTTCTTC. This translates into CASSSGTSGSNEQFF.

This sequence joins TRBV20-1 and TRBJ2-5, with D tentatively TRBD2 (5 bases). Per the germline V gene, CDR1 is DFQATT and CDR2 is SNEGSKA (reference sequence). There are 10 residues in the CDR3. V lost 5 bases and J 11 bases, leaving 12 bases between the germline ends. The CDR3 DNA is TGCAGTGCTGGGGTCGGGGAGCAGTACTTC. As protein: CSAGVGEQYF.

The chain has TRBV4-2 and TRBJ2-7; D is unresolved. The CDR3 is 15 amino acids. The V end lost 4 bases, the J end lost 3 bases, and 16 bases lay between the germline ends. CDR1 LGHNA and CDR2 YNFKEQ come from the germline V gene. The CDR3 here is CASSLSSATLYEQYF. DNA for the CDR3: TGTGCCAGCAGCCTATCTTCTGCGACACTCTACGAGCAGTACTTC.

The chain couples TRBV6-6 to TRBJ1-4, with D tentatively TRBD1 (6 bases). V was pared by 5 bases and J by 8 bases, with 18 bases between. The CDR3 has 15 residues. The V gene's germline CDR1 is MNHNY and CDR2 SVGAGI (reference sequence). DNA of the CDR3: TGTGCCAGCAGTCCACCATTGAGGCAGGGGGAAAAACTGTTTTTT. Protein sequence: CASSPPLRQGEKLFF.

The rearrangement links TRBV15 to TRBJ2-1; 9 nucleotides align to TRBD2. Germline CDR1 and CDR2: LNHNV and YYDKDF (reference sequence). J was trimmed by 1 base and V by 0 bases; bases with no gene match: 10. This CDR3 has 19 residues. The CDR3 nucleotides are TGTGCCACCAGCAGAGATCCAGGTGTGAGCGGGAGGTCCTACAATGAGCAGTTCTTC. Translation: CATSRDPGVSGRSYNEQFF.

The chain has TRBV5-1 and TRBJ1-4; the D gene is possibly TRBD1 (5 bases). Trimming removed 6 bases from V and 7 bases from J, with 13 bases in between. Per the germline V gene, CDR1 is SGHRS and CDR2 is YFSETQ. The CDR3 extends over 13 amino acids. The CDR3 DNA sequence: TGCGCCAGCACAAGCAGGGTCGGTGAAAAACTGTTTTTT. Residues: CASTSRVGEKLFF.

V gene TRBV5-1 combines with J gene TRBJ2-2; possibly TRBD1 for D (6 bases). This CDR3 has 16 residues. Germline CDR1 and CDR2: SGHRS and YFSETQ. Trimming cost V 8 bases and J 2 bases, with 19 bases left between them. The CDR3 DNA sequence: TGCGCCAGTAGGGCGCTAGGGGGTGTCAACACCGGGGAGCTGTTTTTT. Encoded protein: CASRALGGVNTGELFF.

The CDR3 sequence is CSVARGDTQYF. CDR3 nucleotides: TGCAGCGTGGCCCGCGGAGATACGCAGTATTTT. The genes are TRBV29-1 and TRBJ2-3, with no clear D. The CDR3 is 11 amino acids. V dropped 6 bases and J dropped 5 bases, with 9 bases sitting between them. Germline V gene lookup returns CDR1 SQVTM and CDR2 ANQGSEA.

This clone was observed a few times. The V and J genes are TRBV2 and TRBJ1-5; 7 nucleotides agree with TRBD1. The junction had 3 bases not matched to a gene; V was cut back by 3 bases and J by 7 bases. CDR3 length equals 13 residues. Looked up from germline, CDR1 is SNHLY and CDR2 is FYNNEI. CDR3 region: CASSDRGRQPQHF. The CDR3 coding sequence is TGTGCCAGCAGTGACAGGGGGAGACAGCCCCAGCATTTT.

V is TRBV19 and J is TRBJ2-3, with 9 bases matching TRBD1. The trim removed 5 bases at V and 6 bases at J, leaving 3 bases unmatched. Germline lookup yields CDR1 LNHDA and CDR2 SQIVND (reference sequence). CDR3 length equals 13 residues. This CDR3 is CASSGTGRDTQYF. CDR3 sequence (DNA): TGTGCCAGTAGTGGGACAGGGCGCGATACGCAGTATTTT.

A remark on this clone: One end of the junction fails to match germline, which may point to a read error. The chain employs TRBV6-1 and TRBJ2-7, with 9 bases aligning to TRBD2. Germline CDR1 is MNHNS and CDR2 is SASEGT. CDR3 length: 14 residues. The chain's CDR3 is CASSEIVVAGVGLF. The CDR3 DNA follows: TGTGCCAGCAGTGAAATTGTTGTAGCGGGAGTTGGCTTGTTC.